The clone carrying this T cell receptor beta chain was seen more than once but under ten times. Its antigen is still unknown. With listed TCR primers and previously described methods, bulk TCR libraries were prepared. One entry per CDR3 protein, called by TCRdb with MiXCR from the PCR reads. The data contain 550,000 to 750,000 distinct CDR3 sequences, 15% to 20% of them singletons. The data belong to a study of molecular identifiers for immune sequencing clone quantification. Study-wide results and limits: Effector cells kept over 98% of their molecules in clones above 20 RNA copies, while naive cells kept under 1% there.

Sorted naive CD8 T cells were those defined as CD8+CD4-CCR7+CD45RA+. CDR3 length equals 17 residues. V dropped 2 bases and J dropped 0 bases, with 15 bases sitting between them. Per germline, CDR1 SGHDT and CDR2 YYEEEE. The chain recombines TRBV5-6 with TRBJ1-3, with TRBD1 as a possible D gene (5 bases). Sequencing used naive CD8+ T cells from blood, with Jurkat cell RNA spiked in. Described subset: FACS-sorted CD8+CD4-CCR7+CD45RA+ naive T cells. The origin of this receptor is a human donor in good health. Some libraries in this study had Jurkat cell RNA spiked in. The CDR3 region is CASSFWQGIRSGNTIYF. CDR3 nucleotides: TGTGCCAGCAGCTTCTGGCAGGGCATCCGCTCTGGAAACACCATATATTTT.